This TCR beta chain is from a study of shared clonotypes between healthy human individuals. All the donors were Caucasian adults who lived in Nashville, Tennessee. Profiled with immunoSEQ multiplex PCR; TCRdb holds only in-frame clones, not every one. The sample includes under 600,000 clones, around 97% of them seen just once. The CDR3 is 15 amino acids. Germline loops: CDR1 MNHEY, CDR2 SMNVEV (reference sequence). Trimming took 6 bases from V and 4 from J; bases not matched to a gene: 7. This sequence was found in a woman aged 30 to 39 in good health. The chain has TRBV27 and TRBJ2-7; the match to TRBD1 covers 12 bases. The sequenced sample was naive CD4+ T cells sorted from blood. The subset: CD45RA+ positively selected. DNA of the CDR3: TGTGCCAGCAGGACGGGACAGGGGGCTTTTTACGAGCAGTACTTC. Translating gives CASRTGQGAFYEQYF.